This TCR beta chain is from a study of blood T cell repertoires in COVID-19. As for the study in general: Samples came from the United States, Italy and Spain, spanning acute and convalescent COVID-19. Nucleic acid was either cDNA or gDNA, and it came from T cells, B-cell-depleted T cells, or PBMCs.

In this sample, this clone turned up once. V lost 5 bases and J lost 7, with 13 bases in between. CDR1 and CDR2 from the germline V gene are SGDLS and YYNGEE. The CDR3 covers 13 residues. Clones were sequenced by immunoSEQ multiplex PCR, and TCRdb holds only the in-frame ones, with some missing. The data show under 300,000 clones, with about four fifths seen just once and over 8% held by the top ten. The chain is built from TRBV9 and TRBJ1-5, with a possible D match to TRBD1 (5 bases). The TCR originated in a woman at least 80 years old with acute or convalescent COVID-19. Sequences were obtained from peripheral blood. The CDR3 nucleotides are TGTGCCAGCAGTGGGGCCCAGGAGCAGCCCCAGCATTTT. This sequence encodes CASSGAQEQPQHF.